The text below deals with one T cell receptor beta chain. Its antigen is unidentified. The entry originates in a study of T cell responses to AZD1222 COVID-19 vaccine. Assay used: immunoSEQ multiplex PCR; TCRdb lists only in-frame clones, some missing. The sample records some 50,000 clones, 65% to 80% being singletons. V lost 1 base and J 4 bases, leaving 13 bases between the germline ends. From germline, CDR1 is MNHNS and CDR2 SASEGT. The CDR3 loop spans 15 amino acids. Study-wide findings and caveats: Baseline serostatus was positive in only 5 to 7 AZD1222 recipients. Dominant at 160-218 and 743-854, vaccine-associated CD4 TCRs also spanned spike. Close to half of all spike-specific TCRs reportedly target regions of the variants that are unmutated. Donors were mostly white British, more females; clonal diversity possibly underestimated.

V usage is TRBV6-1 and J usage is TRBJ2-5; D gene ambiguous. Source: peripheral blood, taken on day 0 of MenACWY control vaccination. The source of this sequence is an adult in good health. The CDR3: CASSEGVGPAETQYF. CDR3 sequence (DNA): TGTGCCAGCAGTGAAGGGGTAGGGCCTGCAGAGACCCAGTACTTC.